The present T cell receptor beta chain was sequenced within a study of T cells in women clearing cervical HPV infection. Study overall: Control women cleared a single incident HPV16 infection within 12 months. Case blood was drawn a median 149 days after lesion detection.

Details on this clone: Its antigen is undetermined. Read data end 3 residues before the CDR3 end; the end is taken from the germline J gene.

This CDR3 spans 15 amino acids. CDR1 and CDR2 (germline): KGHSH, LQKENI. Study-wide points: Effector/memory and HPV-specific T cells were not isolated, and association timing is unknown. Repertoire richness, not evenness, was significantly elevated in CIN3+ cases versus controls.

Assay used: immunoSEQ multiplex PCR; TCRdb lists only in-frame clones, some missing. The sample holds about 35,000 clones. The receptor's source is a woman aged 18 to 75 with a cervical HPV16 infection that either progressed to CIN3+ or cleared (not recorded which). Sequencing was performed on blood buffy coat. The genes are TRBV18 and TRBJ1-1; D is unclear. This CDR3 reads CASSTEREGQETAFF. Partial CDR3 DNA: TGTGCCAGCTCCACGGAGCGGGAGGGCCAAGAGACA.